The 3 T cell receptor beta chains given below trace back to one sample, sequenced in a study of CD8+CD57+ T cells in acquired aplastic anemia. Patients selected for sequencing had displayed CD8+CD57+ cell expansion by flow cytometry. The template for TCR beta VDJ and CDR3 sequence profiling was genomic DNA. From the reads, TCRdb called clonotypes with MiXCR, one entry per CDR3 protein. The sample lists fewer than 250,000 distinct CDR3 sequences, around 45% occurring once. Sequencing was done on a sample of sorted CD4+, CD8+, or CD8+CD57+ T cells (not recorded which) from PBMCs. Receptors were obtained from a human donor with aplastic anemia.

The J gene is TRBJ2-7, the V gene TRBV9, with TRBD1 matching over 9 bases. J gave up 2 bases and V 4 bases, and 13 bases lay outside the gene matches. The CDR3 runs 17 residues. Germline V CDR1 and CDR2: SGDLS, YYNGEE. The CDR3, as DNA: TGTGCCAGCAGCCTACCCCCCGGGACAGGGCCCGCCTACGAGCAGTACGTC. The encoded protein is CASSLPPGTGPAYEQYV.

In its sample, this clonotype was seen a few times. V is TRBV15 and J is TRBJ2-1; 8 nucleotides align to TRBD1. Germline V gene lookup returns CDR1 LNHNV and CDR2 YYDKDF (reference sequence). The CDR3 is 15 amino acids. Trimming took 5 bases from V and 3 from J; bases not matched to a gene: 6. The CDR3 bases are TGTGCCACCAGCCCAGGGGACAGGTTCTACAATGAGCAGTTCTTC. It is translated as CATSPGDRFYNEQFF.

This clonotype was seen many times. The chain employs TRBV20-1 and TRBJ2-7; 7 positions agree with TRBD1. Germline V gives CDR1 DFQATT, CDR2 SNEGSKA (reference sequence). The length of the CDR3 is 12 residues. J was trimmed by 7 bases and V by 1 base; bases with no gene match: 4. The CDR3 is CSARGQGVEQYF. CDR3 nucleotides: TGCAGTGCTAGAGGACAGGGCGTGGAGCAGTACTTC.